This T cell receptor (beta chain) emerged from a study of identical twins. This clonotype was counted only a few times. TCRdb fed the 5' RACE reads into MiXCR, producing one record per CDR3 protein. Seen here are roughly 350,000 distinct CDR3 sequences, roughly 9% observed once, and the top ten hold 8% to 10%. This CDR3 has 10 amino acids. In germline, CDR1 is LGHDT, CDR2 YNNKEL (reference sequence). V lost 10 bases to trimming and J lost 8 bases, with 9 bases between them. This TCR derives from a woman in her forties or fifties in good health. Sample: naive T cells sorted from blood. The chain combines TRBV3-1 with TRBJ2-1; tentative D call: TRBD2 (5 bases). CDR3 region: CATRGYEQFF. In nucleotides, the CDR3 is TGTGCCACCAGAGGGTATGAGCAGTTCTTC.